Reported below is one T cell receptor beta chain. These data originate in a study of blood T cell repertoires in COVID-19. Study in general: COVID-19 samples collected from the United States, Italy and Spain covered acute and convalescent phases.

The CDR3 length is 15 residues. Germline V lookup: CDR1 SGHAT, CDR2 FQDESV (reference sequence). The ends were cut back, 4 bases at V and 4 bases at J, with 13 bases in the middle. Generated by immunoSEQ multiplex PCR, the TCRdb table keeps only in-frame clones and is missing some. In the table there are about 110,000 clones, 70% to 80% of which are singletons. The clonotype comes from a human donor with acute or convalescent COVID-19. The donor label of this sample is uncertain. The V call is TRBV11-1, the J call TRBJ2-2; TRBD1 might be the D (7 bases). The specimen sequenced was peripheral blood. CDR3 region: CASSSSGGSTGELFF. The CDR3 nucleotides read TGTGCCAGCAGCTCTTCAGGGGGGAGCACCGGGGAGCTGTTTTTT.